Below are 17 T cell receptor beta chains sequenced from a single sample in a study of blood T cell repertoires in COVID-19. Clones were read by immunoSEQ multiplex PCR, and TCRdb kept only the in-frame ones, dropping some. The sample consists of about 200,000 clones, 82% of them appearing once. Sequenced sample: peripheral blood. The receptors come from a woman aged 55-75 years with COVID-19, enrolled during active disease.

The rearrangement links TRBV12-3 or TRBV12-4 to TRBJ2-5; D not certain. The CDR3 extends over 11 amino acids. Trimming took 6 bases from V and 3 from J, leaving 5 bases between them. The CDR3 region has the DNA TGTGCCAGCAGCCCGGAAGAGACCCAGTACTTC. Translated: CASSPEETQYF.

This sequence joins TRBV30 and TRBJ1-1; TRBD1 matches at 7 bases. Losses at the gene ends were 3 bases for V and 7 bases for J; bases not matched to a gene: 14. Germline V gene lookup returns CDR1 GTSNPN and CDR2 SVGIG (reference sequence). The CDR3 consists of 15 residues. CDR3 sequence reads: CAWRAPRGLRYEAFF. CDR3 nucleotide sequence: TGTGCCTGGAGAGCCCCTAGGGGGCTGAGGTATGAAGCTTTCTTT.

The rearrangement links TRBV3-1 (or the pseudogene TRBV3-2) to TRBJ1-3; D gene ambiguous. The V end was cut by 1 base, the J end by 2 bases, with 12 bases between. CDR3 length equals 16 residues. The germline CDR1 and CDR2 sequences are LGHDT and YNNKEL (reference sequence). CDR3 sequence: CASSQAHTGPGNTIYF. CDR3 sequence (DNA): TGTGCCAGCAGCCAAGCTCATACGGGTCCTGGAAACACCATATATTTT.

This clone was counted only a few times. The V gene is TRBV7-2, the J gene TRBJ2-2; 7 bases line up with TRBD2. J lost 5 bases, V lost 1 base, and 4 bases had no gene match. CDR3 length: 15 amino acids. The germline V gene encodes CDR1 SGHTA and CDR2 FQGNSA. The chain's CDR3 is CASSLGAGGTGELFF. In DNA, the CDR3 is TGTGCCAGCAGCTTAGGGGCCGGGGGGACCGGGGAGCTGTTTTTT.

The chain is built from TRBV19 and TRBJ1-5, with no clear D. This CDR3 is built from 14 residues. Germline lookup yields CDR1 LNHDA and CDR2 SQIVND (reference sequence). Trimming pared 4 bases from V and 4 bases from J, leaving 11 bases between. The CDR3: CASSNQATNQPQHF. The CDR3 nucleotides are TGTGCCAGTAGTAATCAGGCAACGAATCAGCCCCAGCATTTT. The complete variable domain, with remaining parts taken from reference TRBV19 and TRBJ1-5, reads DGGITQSPKYLFRKEGQNVTLSCEQNLNHDAMYWYRQDPGQGLRLIYYSQIVNDFQKGDIAEGYSVSREKKESFPLTVTSAQKNPTAFYLCASSNQATNQPQHFGDGTRLSIL.

This chain joins TRBV5-1 and TRBJ1-6; D is unresolved. Germline V lookup: CDR1 SGHRS, CDR2 YFSETQ. V lost 0 bases and J 9 bases, leaving 16 bases between the germline ends. The CDR3 loop spans 16 amino acids. CDR3 protein: CASSLDSGRSGSPLHF. The CDR3 region has the DNA TGCGCCAGCAGCTTGGATAGCGGGAGATCGGGTTCACCCCTCCACTTT.

This chain connects TRBV4-1 to TRBJ1-5, with TRBD1 as a possible D gene (6 bases). Trimming took off 0 bases at V and 7 bases at J, with 19 bases between the two ends. Looked up from germline, CDR1 is MGHRA and CDR2 is YSYEKL. This CDR3 has 17 amino acids. The CDR3 DNA is TGCGCCAGCAGCCAAGATGGGGGCTCAGCGGTAGGACAGCCCCAGCATTTT. Its translation: CASSQDGGSAVGQPQHF.

This chain joins TRBV9 and TRBJ1-3; D is possibly TRBD1 (6 bases). Trimming shortened V by 4 bases and J by 2 bases, and 10 bases separated the two germline ends. CDR3 length: 14 residues. CDR1 and CDR2 from the germline V gene are SGDLS and YYNGEE. The CDR3 spells CASSPTGPGNTIYF. The CDR3 region has the DNA TGTGCCAGCAGCCCTACAGGGCCTGGAAACACCATATATTTT.

The J gene is TRBJ1-2, the V gene TRBV19, with 7 bases that match TRBD1. Trimming removed 3 bases from V and 7 bases from J; junction bases left unmatched: 8. Per germline, CDR1 LNHDA and CDR2 SQIVND (reference sequence). This CDR3 region has 14 residues. CDR3 loop: CASSIPSTGTGYTF. The CDR3 DNA reads TGTGCCAGTAGTATCCCCTCGACAGGGACTGGCTACACCTTC.

The chain joins TRBV5-6 to TRBJ1-3; possibly TRBD1 for D (5 bases). The germline V gene encodes CDR1 SGHDT and CDR2 YYEEEE. The CDR3 is 15 amino acids. Trimming stripped 5 bases from V and 0 bases from J, with 12 bases between. The CDR3 DNA follows: TGTGCCAGCAGAGAGGGACTGTACTCTGGAAACACCATATATTTT. It is translated as CASREGLYSGNTIYF.

The V call is TRBV16, the J call TRBJ1-2, with D maybe TRBD1 (5 bases). The CDR3 totals 12 residues. Germline V CDR1 and CDR2: KGHSY, FQNENV. The V end was cut by 0 bases, the J end by 7 bases, with 6 bases between. In DNA form, the CDR3 reads TGTGCCAGCAGCCAATCCAGGGCTGGCTACACCTTC. Its translation is CASSQSRAGYTF.

The CDR3 DNA is TGTGCCAGCAGCGCTTCCCACAGGGGTAATGAAAAACTGTTTTTT. Translating it yields CASSASHRGNEKLFF. The chain combines TRBV5-4 with TRBJ1-4, with 7 bases fitting TRBD1. Germline assignment: CDR1 SGHNT and CDR2 YYREEE (reference sequence). The CDR3 is 15 residues long. V was pared by 4 bases and J by 4 bases, with 7 bases of the junction left unmatched.

This clone was detected only a few times. The chain uses TRBV29-1 and TRBJ2-1, with 7 bases identical to TRBD1. From germline, CDR1 is SQVTM and CDR2 ANQGSEA. This CDR3 region has 14 residues. V dropped 4 bases and J dropped 6; count of bases not matched to a gene: 9. CDR3 residues: CSVVGTAAVNEQFF. The CDR3 DNA is TGCAGCGTTGTTGGGACAGCCGCGGTCAATGAGCAGTTCTTC.

The gene calls are TRBV7-2 and TRBJ2-3, with TRBD2 matching 7 bases. Trimming cost V 5 bases and J 2 bases; bases outside gene matches: 7. The CDR3 length is 15 residues. The germline CDR1 and CDR2 sequences are SGHTA and FQGNSA. CDR3: CASSVGAGDTDTQYF. The CDR3 nucleotides read TGTGCCAGCAGCGTAGGGGCGGGAGACACAGATACGCAGTATTTT.

The genes are TRBV6-5 and TRBJ1-1, with TRBD1 matching 8 bases. The CDR3 consists of 14 residues. Germline CDR1 is MNHEY and CDR2 is SVGAGI. V was clipped by 4 bases and J by 1 base; unmatched bases: 2. The chain's CDR3 is CASSSDRGNTEAFF. The CDR3 DNA follows: TGTGCCAGCAGTTCTGACAGGGGGAACACTGAAGCTTTCTTT.

V and J are TRBV9 and TRBJ1-3; possibly TRBD1 for D (5 bases). Germline loops: CDR1 SGDLS, CDR2 YYNGEE. The germline V and J ends were trimmed by 3 bases and 4 bases, with 8 bases remaining between them. The length of the CDR3 is 13 residues. The CDR3 sequence: CASSEGSGNTIYF. In DNA form, the CDR3 reads TGTGCCAGCAGCGAGGGGTCCGGAAACACCATATATTTT.

This clone was counted once. The DNA for the CDR3 is TGTGCCAGCAGTTACTGGACAGGCATGGACTATGGCTACACCTTC. Its translation is CASSYWTGMDYGYTF. The J gene is TRBJ1-2, the V gene TRBV6-5; 7 bases map to TRBD1. Germline CDR1 reads MNHEY; CDR2 reads SVGAGI. J gave up 3 bases and V 1 base, and 5 bases lay outside the gene matches. This CDR3 contains 15 residues.